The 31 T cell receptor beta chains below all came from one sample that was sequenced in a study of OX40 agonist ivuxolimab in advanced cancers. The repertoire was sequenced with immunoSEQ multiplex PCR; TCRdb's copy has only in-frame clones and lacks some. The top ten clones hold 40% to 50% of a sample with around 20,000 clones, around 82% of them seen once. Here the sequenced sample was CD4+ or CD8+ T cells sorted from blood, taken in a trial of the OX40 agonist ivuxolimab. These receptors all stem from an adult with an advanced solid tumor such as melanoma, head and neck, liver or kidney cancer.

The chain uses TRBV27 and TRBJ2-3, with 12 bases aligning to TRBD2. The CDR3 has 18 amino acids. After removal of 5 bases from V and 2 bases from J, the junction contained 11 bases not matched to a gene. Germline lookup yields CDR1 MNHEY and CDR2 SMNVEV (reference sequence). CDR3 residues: CASSPQIGTSGFTDTQYF. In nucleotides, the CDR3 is TGTGCCAGCAGTCCTCAGATTGGGACTAGCGGGTTCACAGATACGCAGTATTTT.

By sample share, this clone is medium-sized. CDR3 protein: CASSQETGLSTDTQYF. The CDR3 coding sequence is TGTGCCAGCAGCCAAGAAACCGGGCTTAGCACAGATACGCAGTATTTT. The chain carries TRBV4-2 and TRBJ2-3; D is uncertain. Trimming pared 0 bases from V and 0 bases from J, leaving 10 bases between. The germline V gene encodes CDR1 LGHNA and CDR2 YNFKEQ. There are 16 residues in the CDR3.

The CDR3 loop reads CASSESRGGDGYYEQYF. The CDR3 nucleotides read TGTGCCAGCAGTGAAAGTCGGGGAGGGGACGGATACTACGAGCAGTACTTC. This rearrangement joins TRBV6-1 to TRBJ2-7; 7 bases are shared with TRBD2. The CDR3 has 17 residues. V dropped 2 bases and J dropped 3; count of bases not matched to a gene: 13. Germline-derived CDR1 and CDR2 are MNHNS and SASEGT.

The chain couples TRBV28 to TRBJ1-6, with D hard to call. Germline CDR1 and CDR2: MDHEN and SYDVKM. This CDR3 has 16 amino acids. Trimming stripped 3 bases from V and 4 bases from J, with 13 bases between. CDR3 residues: CASSFVFLQYNSPLHF. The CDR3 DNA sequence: TGTGCCAGCAGTTTTGTTTTTTTACAGTATAATTCACCCCTCCACTTT.

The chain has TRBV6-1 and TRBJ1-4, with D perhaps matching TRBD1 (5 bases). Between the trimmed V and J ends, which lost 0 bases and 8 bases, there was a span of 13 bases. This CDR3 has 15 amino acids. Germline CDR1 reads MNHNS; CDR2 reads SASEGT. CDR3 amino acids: CASSEAVRGDEKLFF. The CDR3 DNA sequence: TGTGCCAGCAGTGAAGCAGTCCGGGGGGACGAAAAACTGTTTTTT.

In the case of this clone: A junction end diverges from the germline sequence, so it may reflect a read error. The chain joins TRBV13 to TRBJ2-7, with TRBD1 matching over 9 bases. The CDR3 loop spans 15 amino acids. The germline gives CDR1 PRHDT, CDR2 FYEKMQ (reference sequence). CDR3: CASSLEGQGSSEQYF. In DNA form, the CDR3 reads TGTGCCAGCAGCTTAGAAGGACAGGGGTCCTCCGAGCAGTACTTC.

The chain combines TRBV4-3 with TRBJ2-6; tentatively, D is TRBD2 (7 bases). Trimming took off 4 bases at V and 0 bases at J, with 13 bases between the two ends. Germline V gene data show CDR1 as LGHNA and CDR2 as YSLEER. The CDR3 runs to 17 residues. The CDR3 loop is CASSPGRGISGANVLTF. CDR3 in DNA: TGCGCCAGCAGCCCTGGGAGGGGGATCTCTGGGGCCAACGTCCTGACTTTC.

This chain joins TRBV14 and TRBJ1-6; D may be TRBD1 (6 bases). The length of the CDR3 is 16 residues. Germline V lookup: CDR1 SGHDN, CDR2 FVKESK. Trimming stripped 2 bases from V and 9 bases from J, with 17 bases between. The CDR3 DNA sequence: TGTGCCAGCAGCCAACGGGACACCCCGGAGAGTTCACCCCTCCACTTT. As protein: CASSQRDTPESSPLHF.

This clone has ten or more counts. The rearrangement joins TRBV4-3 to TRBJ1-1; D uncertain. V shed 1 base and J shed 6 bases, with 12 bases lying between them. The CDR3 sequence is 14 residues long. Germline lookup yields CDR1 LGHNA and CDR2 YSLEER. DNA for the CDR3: TGCGCCAGCAGCCAAGTAGTTATGGCCCCTGAAGCTTTCTTT. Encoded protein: CASSQVVMAPEAFF.

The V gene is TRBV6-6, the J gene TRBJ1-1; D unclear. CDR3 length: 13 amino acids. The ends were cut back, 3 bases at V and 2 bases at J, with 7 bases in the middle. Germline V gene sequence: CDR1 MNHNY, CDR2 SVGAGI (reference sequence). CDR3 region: CASSYQVNTEAFF. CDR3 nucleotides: TGTGCCAGCAGTTATCAGGTTAACACTGAAGCTTTCTTT.

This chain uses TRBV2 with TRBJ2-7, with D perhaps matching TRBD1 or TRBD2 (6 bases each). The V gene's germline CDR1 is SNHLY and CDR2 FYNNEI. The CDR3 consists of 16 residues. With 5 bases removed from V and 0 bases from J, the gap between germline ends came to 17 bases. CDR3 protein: CASSQGRQIPSYEQYF. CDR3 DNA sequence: TGTGCCAGCAGTCAGGGGAGGCAAATACCCTCCTACGAGCAGTACTTC. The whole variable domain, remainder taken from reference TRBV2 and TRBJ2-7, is EPEVTQTPSHQVTQMGQEVILRCVPISNHLYFYWYRQILGQKVEFLVSFYNNEISEKSEIFDDQFSVERPDGSNFTLKIRSTKLEDSAMYFCASSQGRQIPSYEQYFGPGTRLTVT.

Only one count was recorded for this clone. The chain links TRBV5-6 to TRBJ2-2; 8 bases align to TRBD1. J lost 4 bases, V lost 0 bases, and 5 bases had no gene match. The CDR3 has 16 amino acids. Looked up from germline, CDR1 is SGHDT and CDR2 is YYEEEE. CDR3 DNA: TGTGCCAGCAGCTTGGCCGCGACAGGGGTCACCGGGGAGCTGTTTTTT. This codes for CASSLAATGVTGELFF.

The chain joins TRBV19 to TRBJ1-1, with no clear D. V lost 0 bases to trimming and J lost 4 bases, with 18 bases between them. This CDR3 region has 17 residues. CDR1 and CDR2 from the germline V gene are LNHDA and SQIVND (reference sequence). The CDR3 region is CASSIDSVIGRLTEAFF. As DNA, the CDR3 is TGTGCCAGTAGTATAGATTCGGTCATCGGGAGACTCACTGAAGCTTTCTTT.

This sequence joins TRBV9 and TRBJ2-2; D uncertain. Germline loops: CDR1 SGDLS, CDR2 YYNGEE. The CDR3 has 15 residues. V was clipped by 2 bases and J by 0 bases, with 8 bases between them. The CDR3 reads CASSVYGSNTGELFF. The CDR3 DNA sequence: TGTGCCAGCAGCGTTTACGGCTCGAACACCGGGGAGCTGTTTTTT.

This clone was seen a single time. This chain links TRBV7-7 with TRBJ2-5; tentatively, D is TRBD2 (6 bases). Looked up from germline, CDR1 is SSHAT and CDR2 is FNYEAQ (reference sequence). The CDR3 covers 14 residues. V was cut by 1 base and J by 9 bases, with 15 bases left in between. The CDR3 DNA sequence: TGTGCCAGCAGCTTAGAGCGGGCCACCCGGGCCCAGTACTTC. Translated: CASSLERATRAQYF.

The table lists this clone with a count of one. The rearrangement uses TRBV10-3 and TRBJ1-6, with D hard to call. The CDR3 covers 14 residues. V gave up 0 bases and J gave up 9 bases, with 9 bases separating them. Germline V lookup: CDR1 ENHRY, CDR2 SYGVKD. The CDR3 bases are TGTGCCATCAGTGAGTCGATTGAAGGTTCACCCCTCCACTTT. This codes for CAISESIEGSPLHF.

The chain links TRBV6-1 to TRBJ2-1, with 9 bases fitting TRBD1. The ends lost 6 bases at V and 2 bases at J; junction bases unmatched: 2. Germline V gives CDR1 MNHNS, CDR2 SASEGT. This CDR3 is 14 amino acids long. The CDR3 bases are TGTGCCAGCAGGGGGACAGGGACCTACAATGAGCAGTTCTTC. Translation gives CASRGTGTYNEQFF.

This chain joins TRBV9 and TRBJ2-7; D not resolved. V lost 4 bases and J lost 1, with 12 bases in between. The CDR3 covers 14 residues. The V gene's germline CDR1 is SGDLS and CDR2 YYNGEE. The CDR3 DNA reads TGTGCCAGCAGCCCCGCCGGGCCGTCCTACGAGCAGTACTTC. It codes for CASSPAGPSYEQYF.

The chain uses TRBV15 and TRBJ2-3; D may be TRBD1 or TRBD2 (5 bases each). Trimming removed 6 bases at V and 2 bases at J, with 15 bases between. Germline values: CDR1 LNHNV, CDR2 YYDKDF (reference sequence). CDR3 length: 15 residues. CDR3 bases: TGTGCCACCAGGAGTATAGGGGACCTCACAGATACGCAGTATTTT. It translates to CATRSIGDLTDTQYF. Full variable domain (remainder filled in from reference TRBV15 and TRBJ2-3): DAMVIQNPRYQVTQFGKPVTLSCSQTLNHNVMYWYQQKSSQAPKLLFHYYDKDFNNEADTPDNFQSRRPNTSFCFLDIRSPGLGDTAMYLCATRSIGDLTDTQYFGPGTRLTVL.

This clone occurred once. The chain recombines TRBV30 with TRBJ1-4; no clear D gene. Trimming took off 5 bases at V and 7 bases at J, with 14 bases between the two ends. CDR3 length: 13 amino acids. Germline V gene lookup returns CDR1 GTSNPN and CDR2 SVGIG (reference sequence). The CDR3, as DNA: TGTGCCTGGGACCTTCCCCCCTTTGAAAAACTGTTTTTT. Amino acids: CAWDLPPFEKLFF.

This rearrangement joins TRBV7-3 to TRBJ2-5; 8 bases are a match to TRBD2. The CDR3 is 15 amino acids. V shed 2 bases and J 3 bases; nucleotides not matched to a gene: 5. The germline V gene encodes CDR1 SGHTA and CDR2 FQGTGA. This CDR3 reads CASSLVPAGEETQYF. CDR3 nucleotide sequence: TGTGCCAGCAGCTTAGTTCCAGCGGGGGAAGAGACCCAGTACTTC.

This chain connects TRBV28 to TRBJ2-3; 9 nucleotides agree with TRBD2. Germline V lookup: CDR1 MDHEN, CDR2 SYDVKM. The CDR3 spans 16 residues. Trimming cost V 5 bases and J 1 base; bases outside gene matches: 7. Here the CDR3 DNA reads TGTGCCAGCAGTCTGACGCGGGGGGGCCGCACAGATACGCAGTATTTT. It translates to CASSLTRGGRTDTQYF.

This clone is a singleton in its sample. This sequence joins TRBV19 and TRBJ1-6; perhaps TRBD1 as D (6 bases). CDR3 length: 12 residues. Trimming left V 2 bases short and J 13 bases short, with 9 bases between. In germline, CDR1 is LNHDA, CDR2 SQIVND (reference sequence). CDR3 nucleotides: TGTGCCAGTAGTATAAGCAGGGGCCCCCTCCACTTT. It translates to CASSISRGPLHF.

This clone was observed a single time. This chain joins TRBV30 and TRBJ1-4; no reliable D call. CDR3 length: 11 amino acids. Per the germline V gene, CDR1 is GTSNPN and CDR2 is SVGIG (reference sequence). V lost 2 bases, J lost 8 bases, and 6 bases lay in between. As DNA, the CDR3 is TGTGCCTGGAGTCTACAGGAAAAACTGTTTTTT. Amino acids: CAWSLQEKLFF.

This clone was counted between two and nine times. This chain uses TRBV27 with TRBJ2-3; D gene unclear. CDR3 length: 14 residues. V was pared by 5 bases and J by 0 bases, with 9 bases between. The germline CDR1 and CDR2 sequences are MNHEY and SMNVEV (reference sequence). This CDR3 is CASSILFSTDTQYF. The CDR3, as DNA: TGTGCCAGCAGTATCCTGTTTAGCACAGATACGCAGTATTTT.

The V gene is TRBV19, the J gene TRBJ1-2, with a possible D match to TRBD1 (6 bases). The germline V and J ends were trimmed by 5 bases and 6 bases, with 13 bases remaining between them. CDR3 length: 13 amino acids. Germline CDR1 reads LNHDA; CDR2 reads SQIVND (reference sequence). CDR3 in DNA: TGTGCCAGTAGTGTGGACAGATTAAATGGCTACACCTTC. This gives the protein CASSVDRLNGYTF.

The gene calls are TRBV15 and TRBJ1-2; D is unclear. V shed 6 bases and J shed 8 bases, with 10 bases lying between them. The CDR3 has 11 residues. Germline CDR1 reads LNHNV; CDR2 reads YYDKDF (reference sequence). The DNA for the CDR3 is TGTGCCACCAGTTGGGCGGGGGGCTACACCTTC. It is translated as CATSWAGGYTF.

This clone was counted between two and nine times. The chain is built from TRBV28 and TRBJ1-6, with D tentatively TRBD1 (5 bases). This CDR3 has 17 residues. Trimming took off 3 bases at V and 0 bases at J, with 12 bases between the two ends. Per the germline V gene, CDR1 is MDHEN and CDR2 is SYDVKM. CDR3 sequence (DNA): TGTGCCAGCAGTTTTTTAAGGGGCAGCTCCTATAATTCACCCCTCCACTTT. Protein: CASSFLRGSSYNSPLHF.

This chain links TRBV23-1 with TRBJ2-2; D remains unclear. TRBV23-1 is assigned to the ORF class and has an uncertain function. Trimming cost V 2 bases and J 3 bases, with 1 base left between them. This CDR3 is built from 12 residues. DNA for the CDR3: TGCGCCAGCAGTCAACACACCGGGGAGCTGTTTTTT. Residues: CASSQHTGELFF.

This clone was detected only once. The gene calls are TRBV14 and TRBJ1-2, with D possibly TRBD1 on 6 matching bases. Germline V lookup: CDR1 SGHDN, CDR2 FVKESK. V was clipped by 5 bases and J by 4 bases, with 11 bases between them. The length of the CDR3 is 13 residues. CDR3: CASSVTGTYGYTF. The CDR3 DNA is TGTGCCAGCAGCGTAACAGGGACCTATGGCTACACCTTC.

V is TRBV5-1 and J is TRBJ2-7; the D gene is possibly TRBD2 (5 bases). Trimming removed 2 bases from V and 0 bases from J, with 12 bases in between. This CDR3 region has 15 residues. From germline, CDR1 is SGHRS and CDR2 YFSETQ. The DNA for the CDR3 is TGCGCCAGCAGCTTTGGACTTTTGAACTCCTACGAGCAGTACTTC. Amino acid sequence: CASSFGLLNSYEQYF.